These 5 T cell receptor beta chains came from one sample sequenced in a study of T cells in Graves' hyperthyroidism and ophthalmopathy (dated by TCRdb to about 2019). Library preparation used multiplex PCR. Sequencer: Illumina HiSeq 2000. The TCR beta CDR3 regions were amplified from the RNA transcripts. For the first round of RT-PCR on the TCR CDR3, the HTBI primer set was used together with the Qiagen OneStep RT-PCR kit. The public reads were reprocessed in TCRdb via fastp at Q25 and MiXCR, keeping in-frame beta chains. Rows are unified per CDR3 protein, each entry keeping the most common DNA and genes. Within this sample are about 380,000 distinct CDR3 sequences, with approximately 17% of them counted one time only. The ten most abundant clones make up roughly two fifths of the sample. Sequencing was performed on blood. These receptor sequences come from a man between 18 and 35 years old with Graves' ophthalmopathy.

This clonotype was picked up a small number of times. The CDR3 sequence: CSVEDLGAEQFF. CDR3 DNA: TGCAGCGTTGAAGATCTAGGGGCTGAGCAGTTCTTC. The genes are TRBV29-1 and TRBJ2-1, with a tentative D call TRBD1 (5 bases). Trimming pared 0 bases from V and 9 bases from J, leaving 9 bases between. The length of the CDR3 is 12 residues. The germline V gene encodes CDR1 SQVTM and CDR2 ANQGSEA.

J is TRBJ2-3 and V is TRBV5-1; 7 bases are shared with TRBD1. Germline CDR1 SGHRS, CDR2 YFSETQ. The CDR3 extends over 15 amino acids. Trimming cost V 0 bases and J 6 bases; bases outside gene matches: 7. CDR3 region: CASSLEGGRADTQYF. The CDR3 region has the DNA TGCGCCAGCAGCTTGGAAGGGGGCCGGGCGGATACGCAGTATTTT. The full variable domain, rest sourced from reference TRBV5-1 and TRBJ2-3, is KAGVTQTPRYLIKTRGQQVTLSCSPISGHRSVSWYQQTPGQGLQFLFEYFSETQRNKGNFPGRFSGRQFSNSRSEMNVSTLELGDSALYLCASSLEGGRADTQYFGPGTRLTVL.

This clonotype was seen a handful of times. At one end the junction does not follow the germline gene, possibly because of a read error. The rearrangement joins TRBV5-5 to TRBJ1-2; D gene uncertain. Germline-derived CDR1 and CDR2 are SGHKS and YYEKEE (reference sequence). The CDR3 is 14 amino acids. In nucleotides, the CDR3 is TGTGCCAGCACCTTGACGGACTCTAACTATGGCTACACCTTC. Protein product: CASTLTDSNYGYTF.

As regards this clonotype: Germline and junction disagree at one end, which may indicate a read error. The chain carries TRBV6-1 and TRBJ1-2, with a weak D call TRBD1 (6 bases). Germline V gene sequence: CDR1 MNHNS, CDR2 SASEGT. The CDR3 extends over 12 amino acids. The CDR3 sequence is CVSVEDRDGYTF. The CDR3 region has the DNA TGTGTCAGCGTGGAGGACAGAGATGGCTACACCTTC.

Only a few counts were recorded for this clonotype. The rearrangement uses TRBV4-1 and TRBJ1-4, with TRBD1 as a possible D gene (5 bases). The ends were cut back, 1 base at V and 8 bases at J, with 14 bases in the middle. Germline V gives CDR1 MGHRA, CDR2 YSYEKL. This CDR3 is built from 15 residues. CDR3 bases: TGCGCCAGCAGCCAAGCGCTCAGGGCAGGAGAAAAACTGTTTTTT. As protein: CASSQALRAGEKLFF.